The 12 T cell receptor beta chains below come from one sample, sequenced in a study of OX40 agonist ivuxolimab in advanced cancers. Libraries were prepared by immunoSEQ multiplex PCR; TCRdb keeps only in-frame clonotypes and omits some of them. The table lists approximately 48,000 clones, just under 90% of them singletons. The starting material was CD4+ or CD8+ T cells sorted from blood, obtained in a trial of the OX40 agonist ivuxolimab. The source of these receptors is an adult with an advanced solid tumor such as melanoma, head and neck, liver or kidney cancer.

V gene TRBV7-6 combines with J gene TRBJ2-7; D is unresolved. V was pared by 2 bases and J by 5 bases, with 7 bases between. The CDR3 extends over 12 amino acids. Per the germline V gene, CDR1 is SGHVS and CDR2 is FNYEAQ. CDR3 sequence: CASSLYVHEQYF. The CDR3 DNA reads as TGTGCCAGCAGCTTATATGTCCACGAGCAGTACTTC.

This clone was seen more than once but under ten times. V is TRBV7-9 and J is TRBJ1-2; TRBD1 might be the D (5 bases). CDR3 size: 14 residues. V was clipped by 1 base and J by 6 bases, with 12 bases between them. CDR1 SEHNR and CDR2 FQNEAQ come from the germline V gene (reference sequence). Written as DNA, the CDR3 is TGTGCCAGCAGCTTAGGCTCGGGCAGGGATGGCTACACCTTC. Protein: CASSLGSGRDGYTF.

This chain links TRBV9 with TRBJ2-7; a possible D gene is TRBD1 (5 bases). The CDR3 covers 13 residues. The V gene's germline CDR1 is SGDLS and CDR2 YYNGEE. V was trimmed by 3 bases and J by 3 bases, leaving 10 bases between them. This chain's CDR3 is CASSGRTGYEQYF. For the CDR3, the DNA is TGTGCCAGCAGCGGAAGAACAGGCTACGAGCAGTACTTC.

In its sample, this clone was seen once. CDR3 protein: CASSQIRWFLGPGELFF. In DNA form, the CDR3 reads TGCGCCAGCAGCCAAATTCGTTGGTTTCTGGGTCCCGGGGAGCTGTTTTTT. The gene calls are TRBV4-3 and TRBJ2-2, with no clear D. The CDR3 consists of 17 residues. The V gene lost 2 bases and the J gene lost 6 bases, with 19 bases spanning the gap. The germline CDR1 and CDR2 sequences are LGHNA and YSLEER.

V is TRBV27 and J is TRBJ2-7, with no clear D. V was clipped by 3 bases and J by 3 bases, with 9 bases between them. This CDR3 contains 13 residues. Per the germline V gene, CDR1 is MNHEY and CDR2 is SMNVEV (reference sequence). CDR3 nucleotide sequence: TGTGCCAGCAGTTTGAACAGCTACTACGAGCAGTACTTC. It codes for CASSLNSYYEQYF.

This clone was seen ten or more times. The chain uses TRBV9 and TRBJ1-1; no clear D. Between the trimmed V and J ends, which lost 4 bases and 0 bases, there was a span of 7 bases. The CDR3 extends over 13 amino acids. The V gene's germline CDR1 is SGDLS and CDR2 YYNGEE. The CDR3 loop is CASSNTVNTEAFF. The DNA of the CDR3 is TGTGCCAGCAGCAATACAGTGAACACTGAAGCTTTCTTT.

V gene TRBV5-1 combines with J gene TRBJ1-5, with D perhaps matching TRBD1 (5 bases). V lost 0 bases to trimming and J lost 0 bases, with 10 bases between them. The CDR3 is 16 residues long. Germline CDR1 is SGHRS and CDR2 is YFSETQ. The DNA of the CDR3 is TGCGCCAGCAGCTTGGAGGGGATTTATAGCAATCAGCCCCAGCATTTT. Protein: CASSLEGIYSNQPQHF.

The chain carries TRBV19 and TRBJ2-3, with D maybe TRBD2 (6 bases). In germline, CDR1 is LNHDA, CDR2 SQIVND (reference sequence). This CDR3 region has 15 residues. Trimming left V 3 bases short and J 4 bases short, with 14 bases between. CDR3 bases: TGTGCCAGTAGTATGGGGGGAGGCGGGCCAGATACGCAGTATTTT. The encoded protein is CASSMGGGGPDTQYF.

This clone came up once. The CDR3 nucleotides read TGCGCCAGCAGCCATGGGGGACTGGACAATGAGCAGTTCTTC. Amino acids: CASSHGGLDNEQFF. The chain combines TRBV4-1 with TRBJ2-1; D possibly corresponds to TRBD2 (6 bases). V was cut by 3 bases and J by 5 bases, with 11 bases left in between. Germline V gene sequence: CDR1 MGHRA, CDR2 YSYEKL. This CDR3 has 14 amino acids.

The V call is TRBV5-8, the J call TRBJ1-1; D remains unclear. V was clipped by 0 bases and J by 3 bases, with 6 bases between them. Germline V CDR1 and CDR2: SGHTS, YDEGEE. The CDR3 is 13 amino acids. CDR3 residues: CASSLVTDTEAFF. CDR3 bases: TGTGCCAGCAGCTTGGTTACGGACACTGAAGCTTTCTTT.

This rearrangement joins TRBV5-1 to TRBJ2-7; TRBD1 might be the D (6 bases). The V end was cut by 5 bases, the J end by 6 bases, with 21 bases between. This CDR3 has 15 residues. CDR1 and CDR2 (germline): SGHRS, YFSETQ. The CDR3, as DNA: TGCGCCAGCAGTATTGTGTCACAGGGTTACGGCGAGCAGTACTTC. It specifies CASSIVSQGYGEQYF.

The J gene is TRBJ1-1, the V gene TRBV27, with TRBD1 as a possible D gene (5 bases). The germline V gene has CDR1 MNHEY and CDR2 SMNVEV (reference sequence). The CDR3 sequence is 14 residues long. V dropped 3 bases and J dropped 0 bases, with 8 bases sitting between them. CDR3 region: CASSLEGMNTEAFF. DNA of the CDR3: TGTGCCAGCAGTTTGGAGGGGATGAACACTGAAGCTTTCTTT.